The sequence of this T cell receptor beta chain was determined in a study of shared clonotypes between healthy human individuals. This CDR3 region has 14 residues. Trimming left V 1 base short and J 5 bases short, with 10 bases between. CDR1 and CDR2 (germline): LGHNT, FRNRAP. Libraries were prepared by immunoSEQ multiplex PCR; TCRdb keeps only in-frame clonotypes and omits some of them. This table holds 2 million to 2.5 million clones, roughly 90% found once. The sample comprised naive CD4+ T cells from PBMCs. Described subset: CD45RA+ positively selected. The TCR sequence derives from a man between 18 and 29 years old in good health. Some clones in this sample may be carry-over from other donors' samples. The gene calls are TRBV12-5 and TRBJ2-3; D possibly corresponds to TRBD1 (6 bases). The CDR3 bases are TGTGCTAGTGGTTTGGGGGTCAGGGGAGATACGCAGTATTTT. Translation gives CASGLGVRGDTQYF. The full variable domain, with the rest looked up from reference TRBV12-5 and TRBJ2-3, is DARVTQTPRHKVTEMGQEVTMRCQPILGHNTVFWYRQTMMQGLELLAYFRNRAPLDDSGMPKDRFSAEMPDATLATLKIQPSEPRDSAVYFCASGLGVRGDTQYFGPGTRLTVL.